This is a list of T cell receptor beta chains from one sample in a study of vaccination effects on CD4 cells after COVID-19. The protocol was immunoSEQ multiplex PCR, while the TCRdb copy is restricted to in-frame clones and leaves out a portion. The table shows 25,000 to 35,000 clones, with around 72% occurring only once. Their antigen targets remain unknown. The sample here was CD4+ T cells from PBMCs cultured with SARS-CoV-2 spike peptides, taken before COVID-19 vaccination. These receptors all stem from a human donor who received a COVID-19 vaccine. Each CDR3 is given with its conserved first and last residue. A D gene is named only where the DNA matches it firmly. Clone size is given for some rows only: seen once, a few or many times, or a class if the clone is expanded.

v_call	clone_size	j_call	cdr3_length	d_call	cdr3_aa	cdr3_nt
TRBV27	once	TRBJ1-5	14	NA	CASSNQGGNQPQHF	TGTGCCAGCAGTAATCAGGGTGGTAATCAGCCCCAGCATTTT
TRBV3-1/TRBV3-2	NA	TRBJ1-3	13	NA	CASSRRGENTIYF	TGTGCCAGCAGCCGCCGAGGGGAAAACACCATATATTTT
TRBV7-8	NA	TRBJ1-1	12	NA	CASSLASTEAFF	TGTGCCAGCAGCTTAGCGTCCACTGAAGCTTTCTTT
TRBV11-2	NA	TRBJ1-2	12	NA	CASSLDYGGYTF	TGTGCCAGCAGCTTGGACTATGGGGGCTACACCTTC
TRBV7-9	NA	TRBJ1-2	15	NA	CASSLIGQRDYGYTF	TGTGCCAGCAGCTTAATCGGACAGCGCGACTATGGCTACACCTTC
TRBV4-1	NA	TRBJ1-4	14	NA	CASSQERDREKLFF	TGCGCCAGCAGCCAAGAAAGGGACCGTGAAAAACTGTTTTTT
TRBV5-1	NA	TRBJ1-1	15	NA	CASSLVGRPNTEAFF	TGCGCCAGCAGCTTGGTCGGACGGCCGAACACTGAAGCTTTCTTT
TRBV5-4	NA	TRBJ2-1	13	TRBD2	CASSLLAGGAQFF	TGTGCCAGCAGCTTGTTAGCGGGAGGAGCGCAGTTCTTC
TRBV3-1/TRBV3-2	NA	TRBJ1-2	14	NA	CASSQDFGGRGYTF	TGTGCCAGCAGCCAAGATTTTGGGGGCCGGGGCTACACCTTC
TRBV6-5	NA	TRBJ2-6	16	NA	CASSYSIGSGANVLTF	TGTGCCAGCAGTTACTCGATAGGGTCTGGGGCCAACGTCCTGACTTTC
TRBV29-1	NA	TRBJ2-1	14	NA	CSVARQRAQDEQFF	TGCAGCGTTGCCCGTCAGCGAGCTCAGGATGAGCAGTTCTTC
TRBV4-1	NA	TRBJ1-1	17	TRBD1	CASSHGLQGRGNTEAFF	TGCGCCAGCAGCCACGGGTTACAGGGGAGGGGTAACACTGAAGCTTTCTTT
TRBV4-2	NA	TRBJ2-4	19	TRBD2	CASSQETGLAGGLLNIQYF	TGTGCCAGCAGCCAAGAGACCGGACTAGCGGGGGGGCTATTAAACATTCAGTACTTC
TRBV5-4	NA	TRBJ2-7	15	TRBD2	CASSRRLAGGDRQYF	TGTGCCAGCAGCCGCCGACTAGCGGGGGGCGACCGGCAGTACTTC
TRBV6-5	NA	TRBJ2-2	15	NA	CASREGLSNTGELFF	TGTGCCAGCAGGGAGGGACTGTCGAACACCGGGGAGCTGTTTTTT
TRBV24-1	NA	TRBJ2-2	18	TRBD1	CATSEGGYGTGNPGELFF	TGTGCCACCAGTGAAGGGGGGTATGGGACAGGGAACCCCGGGGAGCTGTTTTTT
TRBV2	medium-sized	TRBJ1-4	16	NA	CASSEVLITTNEKLFF	TGTGCCAGCAGTGAAGTTTTGATAACAACTAATGAAAAACTGTTTTTT
TRBV29-1	NA	TRBJ2-3	13	NA	CSVAGSRVDTQYF	TGCAGCGTTGCTGGCTCCCGAGTAGATACGCAGTATTTT
TRBV5-6	NA	TRBJ2-4	16	NA	CASSLRMRHLGNIQYF	TGTGCCAGCAGCTTGAGGATGCGGCACCTGGGAAACATTCAGTACTTC
TRBV15	NA	TRBJ2-3	15	TRBD1	CATSGYRGRTDTQYF	TGTGCCACCAGCGGATACAGGGGGCGCACAGATACGCAGTATTTT
TRBV5-1	once	TRBJ2-3	12	NA	CASTNGTDTQYF	TGCGCCAGCACTAACGGCACAGATACGCAGTATTTT
TRBV28	NA	TRBJ1-1	12	NA	CASSRAGQGAFF	TGTGCCAGCAGCCGGGCGGGCCAAGGAGCTTTCTTT
TRBV12-5	once	TRBJ1-1	11	TRBD1	CASGSGGQRIF	TGTGCTAGTGGTTCAGGGGGCCAGCGTATCTTT
TRBV5-1	NA	TRBJ1-2	13	NA	CASSLGAERGYTF	TGCGCCAGCAGCTTGGGGGCCGAGAGGGGCTACACCTTC
TRBV6-5	NA	TRBJ2-7	11	NA	CATRDSYEQYF	TGTGCCACCAGGGACTCCTACGAGCAGTACTTC
TRBV28	NA	TRBJ1-3	20	TRBD1	CASSLRGDRGPGKARFTIYF	TGTGCCAGCAGTTTGAGAGGGGACAGGGGGCCTGGAAAAGCCAGATTCACCATATATTTT
TRBV2	NA	TRBJ2-7	13	NA	CASSSINSYEQYF	TGTGCCAGTTCCTCTATAAACTCCTACGAGCAGTACTTC
TRBV7-2	NA	TRBJ1-2	13	NA	CASRVAANYGYTF	TGTGCCAGCAGGGTAGCAGCTAACTATGGCTACACCTTC
TRBV5-4	NA	TRBJ2-7	14	TRBD2	CASSLAASGYEQYF	TGTGCCAGCAGCTTGGCGGCTAGCGGCTACGAGCAGTACTTC
TRBV24-1	NA	TRBJ2-2	14	NA	CATSAGVGAGELFF	TGTGCCACCAGTGCGGGGGTTGGGGCCGGGGAGCTGTTTTTT
TRBV6-1	once	TRBJ1-5	16	TRBD1	CASSGNRGLGNQPQHF	TGTGCCAGCAGTGGAAACAGGGGGCTCGGCAATCAGCCCCAGCATTTT
TRBV14	NA	TRBJ1-2	15	NA	CASSQDQQRYYGYTF	TGTGCCAGCAGCCAAGATCAGCAGCGCTACTATGGCTACACCTTC
TRBV7-9	NA	TRBJ1-2	15	NA	CASSLAGNLNYGYTF	TGTGCCAGCAGCTTAGCTGGCAACCTAAACTATGGCTACACCTTC
TRBV5-6	NA	TRBJ2-7	13	NA	CASSSPSRYEQYF	TGTGCCAGCAGCTCCCCGAGTCGTTACGAGCAGTACTTC
TRBV12-2	NA	TRBJ2-3	9	NA	CGPWDTQYF	TGTGGCCCCTGGGATACGCAGTATTTT
TRBV14	NA	TRBJ2-5	14	NA	CASSQDPPLGTQYF	TGTGCCAGCAGCCAAGATCCCCCCCTGGGGACCCAGTACTTC
TRBV6-5	NA	TRBJ1-3	14	NA	CASSYTDSGNTIYF	TGTGCCAGCAGTTACACTGACTCTGGAAACACCATATATTTT
TRBV2	NA	TRBJ1-3	14	NA	CASRQLSSGNTIYF	TGTGCCAGCAGACAGTTGAGCTCTGGAAACACCATATATTTT
TRBV11-3	NA	TRBJ2-2	14	NA	CASSSLRNTGELFF	TGTGCCAGCAGCTCCCTCAGAAACACCGGGGAGCTGTTTTTT
TRBV4-2	NA	TRBJ2-7	16	TRBD2	CASSQESAGVSYEQYF	TGTGCCAGCAGCCAAGAGTCGGCGGGGGTCTCCTACGAGCAGTACTTC
TRBV4-2	NA	TRBJ1-3	18	TRBD1	CASSQDRGQGRTGNTIYF	TGTGCCAGCAGCCAAGATCGAGGACAGGGGAGAACTGGAAACACCATATATTTT
TRBV28	NA	TRBJ1-5	18	NA	CASSLRGLFSYSNQPQHF	TGTGCCAGCAGTTTACGGGGCCTCTTCTCCTATAGCAATCAGCCCCAGCATTTT
TRBV19	NA	TRBJ2-2	16	NA	CASSPLLLGNAGELFF	TGTGCCAGTAGTCCGCTCCTACTAGGAAACGCCGGGGAGCTGTTTTTT
TRBV6-5	few	TRBJ1-2	15	TRBD1	CASSPDLGQGGGYTF	TGTGCCAGCAGCCCAGACCTCGGACAGGGGGGGGGCTACACCTTC
TRBV5-5	NA	TRBJ2-3	13	NA	CASSRGGTDTQYF	TGTGCCAGCAGCCGAGGGGGAACAGATACGCAGTATTTT
TRBV28	NA	TRBJ1-1	15	NA	CASAGTSAGNTEAFF	TGTGCCAGCGCGGGTACATCGGCAGGAAACACTGAAGCTTTCTTT
TRBV7-9	NA	TRBJ2-7	16	NA	CASSSDRDFSTYEQYF	TGTGCCAGCAGCTCTGACAGGGACTTTTCAACCTACGAGCAGTACTTC
TRBV4-1	NA	TRBJ2-7	20	TRBD2	CASSPRWGRGLAGYSYEQYF	TGCGCCAGCAGCCCGCGTTGGGGAAGGGGACTAGCGGGGTATTCCTACGAGCAGTACTTC
TRBV5-1	NA	TRBJ2-2	14	NA	CASSLASGTGELFF	TGCGCCAGCAGCTTGGCAAGTGGAACCGGGGAGCTGTTTTTT
TRBV28	NA	TRBJ2-1	10	NA	CASSSNEQFF	TGTGCCAGCAGTTCAAATGAGCAGTTCTTC
TRBV29-1	few	TRBJ1-4	15	TRBD1	CSVILTGEANEKLFF	TGCAGCGTAATACTCACAGGGGAGGCTAATGAAAAACTGTTTTTT